Detailed here is one T cell receptor (beta chain). This specimen belongs to a study of blood T cell repertoires in COVID-19. Turning to the study itself: In each case, the material was cDNA or gDNA derived from T cells, B-cell-depleted T cells, or PBMCs.

The study drew participants aged about 18 to 89 years from approximately 25 US areas. Participants had their cohort set by participant-reported clinical history. How the authors handled the data: The authors estimated nucleated cell counts from reference gene primer amplification. Data came from immunoSEQ multiplex PCR; TCRdb stores just in-frame clones and leaves some out. V and J calls plus clone size are reproduced from that table; the DNA served to infer D and trimming. The sample shows about 210,000 clones, around 90% of them seen only once. The CDR3 is 15 amino acids. In germline, CDR1 is SGHTA, CDR2 FQGNSA. The V and J ends lost 5 bases and 3 bases, in that order; junction bases with no gene match: 10.

The chain employs TRBV7-2 and TRBJ2-7, with 7 bases that match TRBD1. The receptor's source is a man younger than 35 with acute COVID-19. The sequencing sample was made of PBMCs or T cells enriched from blood (not recorded which). DNA for the CDR3: TGTGCCAGCAGCACTAACCGCCGGGACAGCTACGAGCAGTACTTC. Translated: CASSTNRRDSYEQYF. The variable domain in full, completed from reference TRBV7-2 and TRBJ2-7, reads GAGVSQSPSNKVTEKGKDVELRCDPISGHTALYWYRQSLGQGLEFLIYFQGNSAPDKSGLPSDRFSAERTGGSVSTLTIQRTQQEDSAVYLCASSTNRRDSYEQYFGPGTRLTVT.